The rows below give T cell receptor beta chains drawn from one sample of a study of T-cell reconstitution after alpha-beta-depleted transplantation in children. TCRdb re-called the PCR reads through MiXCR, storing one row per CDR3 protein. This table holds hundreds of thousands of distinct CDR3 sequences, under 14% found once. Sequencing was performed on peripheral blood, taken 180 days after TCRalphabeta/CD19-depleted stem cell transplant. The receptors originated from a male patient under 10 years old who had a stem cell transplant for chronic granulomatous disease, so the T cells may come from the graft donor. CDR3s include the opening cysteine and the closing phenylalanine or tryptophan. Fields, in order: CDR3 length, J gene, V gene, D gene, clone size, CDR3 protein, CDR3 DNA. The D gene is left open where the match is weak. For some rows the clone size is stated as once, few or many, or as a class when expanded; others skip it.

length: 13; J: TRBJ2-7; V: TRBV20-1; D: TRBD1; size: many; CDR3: CSADDRGRYEQYF; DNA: TGCAGTGCCGATGACAGGGGGCGGTACGAGCAGTACTTC
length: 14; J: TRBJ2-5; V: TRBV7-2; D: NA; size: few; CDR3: CASSSRGKGGTQYF; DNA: TGTGCCAGCAGCTCCCGAGGGAAAGGGGGGACCCAGTACTTC
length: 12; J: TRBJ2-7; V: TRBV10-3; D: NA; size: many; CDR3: CAISPGLDEQYF; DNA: TGTGCCATCAGTCCAGGGCTCGACGAGCAGTACTTC
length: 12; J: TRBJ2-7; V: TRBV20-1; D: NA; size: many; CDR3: CSARAGNYEQYF; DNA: TGCAGTGCTAGGGCGGGGAACTACGAGCAGTACTTC
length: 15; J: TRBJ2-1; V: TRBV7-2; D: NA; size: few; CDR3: CASSLGTPSYNEQFF; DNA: TGTGCCAGCAGCTTAGGGACACCTTCCTACAATGAGCAGTTCTTC
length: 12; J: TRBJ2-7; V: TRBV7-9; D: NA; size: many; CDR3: CASSSPGSEQYF; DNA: TGTGCCAGCAGCTCCCCGGGGTCCGAGCAGTACTTC
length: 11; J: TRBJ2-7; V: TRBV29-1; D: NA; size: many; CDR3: CSVSLGDKVTF; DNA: TGCAGCGTTTCCCTCGGGGACAAGGTAACCTTC
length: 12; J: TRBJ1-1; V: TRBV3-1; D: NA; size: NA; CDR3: CANQGLDTEAFF; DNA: TGTGCCAACCAGGGCTTGGACACTGAAGCTTTCTTT
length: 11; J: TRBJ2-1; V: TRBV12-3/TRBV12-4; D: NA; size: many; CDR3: CASQSWLGQFF; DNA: TGTGCCAGCCAGAGCTGGCTCGGGCAGTTCTTC
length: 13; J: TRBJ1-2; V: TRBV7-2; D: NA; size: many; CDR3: CASSLDAVGGYTF; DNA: TGTGCCAGCAGCTTAGACGCCGTTGGTGGCTACACCTTC
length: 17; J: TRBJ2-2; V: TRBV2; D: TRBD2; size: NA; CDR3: CASSAETSGGANGELFF; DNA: TGTGCCAGCAGTGCCGAGACTAGCGGGGGGGCCAACGGGGAGCTGTTTTTT
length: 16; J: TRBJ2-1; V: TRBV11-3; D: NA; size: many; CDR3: CASSLVGAEALSEQFF; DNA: TGTGCCAGCAGCTTAGTGGGCGCCGAGGCTCTAAGCGAGCAGTTCTTC
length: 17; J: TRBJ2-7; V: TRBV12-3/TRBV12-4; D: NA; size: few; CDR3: CASSQKSGTAGSYEQYF; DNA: TGTGCCAGCAGTCAAAAATCCGGGACGGCGGGGAGCTACGAGCAGTACTTC
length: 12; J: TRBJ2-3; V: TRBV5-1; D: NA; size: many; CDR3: CASSLTTDTQYF; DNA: TGCGCCAGCAGCTTGACCACAGATACGCAGTATTTT
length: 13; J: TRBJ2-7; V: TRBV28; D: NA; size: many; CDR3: CASSLRRGREQYF; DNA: TGTGCCAGCAGTTTACGTAGGGGTCGCGAGCAGTACTTC
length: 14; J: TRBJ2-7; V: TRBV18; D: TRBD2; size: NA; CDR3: CASSPLGEGYEQYF; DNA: TGTGCCAGCTCCCCGTTAGGGGAGGGGTACGAGCAGTACTTC
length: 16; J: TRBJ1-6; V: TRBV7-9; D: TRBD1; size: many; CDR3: CASSLAGGTENSPLHF; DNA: TGTGCCAGCAGCTTAGCGGGCGGGACAGAAAATTCACCCCTCCACTTT
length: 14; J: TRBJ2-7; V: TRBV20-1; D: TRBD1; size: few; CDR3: CSAETGQGSHEQYF; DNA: TGCAGTGCAGAAACGGGACAGGGTTCCCACGAGCAGTACTTC
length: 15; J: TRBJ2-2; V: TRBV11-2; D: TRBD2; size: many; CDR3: CASRIAGKNTGELFF; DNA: TGTGCCAGCAGGATAGCGGGAAAGAACACCGGGGAGCTGTTTTTT
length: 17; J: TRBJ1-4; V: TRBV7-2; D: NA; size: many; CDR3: CASSRRGSGVLNEKLFF; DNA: TGTGCCAGCAGCCGACGGGGGTCGGGGGTTCTTAATGAAAAACTGTTTTTT
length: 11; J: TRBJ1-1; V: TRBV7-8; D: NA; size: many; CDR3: CASSHNTEAFF; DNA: TGTGCCAGCAGCCACAACACTGAAGCTTTCTTT
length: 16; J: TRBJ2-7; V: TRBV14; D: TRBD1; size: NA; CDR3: CPSSRLGGQGFYEQYF; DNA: TGTCCCAGCAGCCGATTAGGGGGACAGGGTTTCTACGAGCAGTACTTC
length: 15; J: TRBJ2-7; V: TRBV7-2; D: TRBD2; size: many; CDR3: CASSSTSGSHYEQYF; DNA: TGTGCCAGCAGCTCTACTAGCGGGAGTCACTACGAGCAGTACTTC
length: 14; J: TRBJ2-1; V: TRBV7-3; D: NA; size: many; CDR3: CASSQFGGAGEQFF; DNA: TGTGCCAGCAGCCAATTTGGGGGGGCAGGTGAGCAGTTCTTC
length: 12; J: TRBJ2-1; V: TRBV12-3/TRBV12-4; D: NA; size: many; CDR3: CASSPTKGRGFF; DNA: TGTGCCAGCAGTCCTACCAAGGGGCGAGGGTTCTTC
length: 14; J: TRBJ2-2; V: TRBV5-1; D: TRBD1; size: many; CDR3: CASSYDRGGGELFF; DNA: TGCGCCAGCAGCTACGACAGGGGAGGCGGGGAGCTGTTTTTT
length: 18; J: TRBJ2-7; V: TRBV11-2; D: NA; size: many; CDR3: CASTSQPSRVSSIDEQYF; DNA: TGTGCCAGCACCTCACAACCTAGCAGGGTTTCCTCGATCGACGAGCAGTACTTC
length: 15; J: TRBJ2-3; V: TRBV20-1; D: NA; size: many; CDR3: CSARAVVGSTDTQYF; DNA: TGCAGTGCTAGAGCGGTGGTGGGGAGCACAGATACGCAGTATTTT